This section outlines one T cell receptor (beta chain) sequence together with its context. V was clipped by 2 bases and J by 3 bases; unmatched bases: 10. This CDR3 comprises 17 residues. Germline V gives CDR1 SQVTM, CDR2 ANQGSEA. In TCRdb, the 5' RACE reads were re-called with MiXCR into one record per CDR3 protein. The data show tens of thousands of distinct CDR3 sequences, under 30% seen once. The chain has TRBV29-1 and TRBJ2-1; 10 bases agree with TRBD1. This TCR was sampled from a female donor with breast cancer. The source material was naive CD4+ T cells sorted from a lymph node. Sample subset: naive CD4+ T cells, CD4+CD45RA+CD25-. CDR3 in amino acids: CSVERGPTGGFYNEQFF. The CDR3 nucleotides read TGCAGCGTTGAAAGGGGCCCGACAGGGGGCTTCTACAATGAGCAGTTCTTC.